Described below is a single TCR beta chain sequence and its context. This entry belongs to a study of OX40 agonist ivuxolimab in advanced cancers. At the level of the study: Patient treatment consisted of intravenous ivuxolimab administration every 2 weeks at 0.01 to 10 mg/kg. Partial responses occurred in Three dose-escalation patients, one with hepatocellular carcinoma and two with cutaneous melanoma.

Clones were sequenced by immunoSEQ multiplex PCR, and TCRdb holds only the in-frame ones, with some missing. The data show more than 70,000 clones, 75% to 90% seen once. Source: CD4+ or CD8+ T cells sorted from blood, taken in a trial of the OX40 agonist ivuxolimab. This clonotype originated in an adult with an advanced solid tumor such as melanoma, head and neck, liver or kidney cancer.

The CDR3 protein is CASSDQSSSTDTQYF. CDR3 in DNA: TGTGCCAGCAGTGACCAGTCATCTAGCACAGATACGCAGTATTTT. The chain has TRBV6-6 and TRBJ2-3; D gene ambiguous. The germline gives CDR1 MNHNY, CDR2 SVGAGI (reference sequence). The CDR3 runs 15 residues. V lost 5 bases to trimming and J lost 0 bases, with 12 bases between them.